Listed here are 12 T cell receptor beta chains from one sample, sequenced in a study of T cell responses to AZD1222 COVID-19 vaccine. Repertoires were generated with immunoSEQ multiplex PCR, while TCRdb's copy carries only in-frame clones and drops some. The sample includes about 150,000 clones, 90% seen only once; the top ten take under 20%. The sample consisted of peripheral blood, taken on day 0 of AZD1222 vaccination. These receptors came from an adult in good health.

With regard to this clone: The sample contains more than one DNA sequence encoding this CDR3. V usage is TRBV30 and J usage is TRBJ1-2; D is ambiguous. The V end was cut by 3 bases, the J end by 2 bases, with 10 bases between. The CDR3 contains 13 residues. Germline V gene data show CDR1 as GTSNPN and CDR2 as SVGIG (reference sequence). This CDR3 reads CAWSARGNYGYTF. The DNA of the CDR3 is TGTGCCTGGAGCGCTCGCGGGAACTATGGCTACACCTTC.

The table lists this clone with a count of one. The CDR3 DNA follows: TGTGCCAGCAGTTTGTGGGGGAGACAGGGCATTGGGGATGGCTACACCTTC. This translates into CASSLWGRQGIGDGYTF. J is TRBJ1-2 and V is TRBV28; TRBD1 aligns across 7 bases. Trimming at V came to 3 bases and at J to 6 bases, leaving 16 bases not matched to a gene. The CDR3 totals 17 residues. Per the germline V gene, CDR1 is MDHEN and CDR2 is SYDVKM.

In nucleotides, the CDR3 is TGCGCCAGCAGCCCCCTGGGGATAAACACTGAAGCTTTCTTT. As protein: CASSPLGINTEAFF. The chain is built from TRBV4-1 and TRBJ1-1; D is unresolved. The CDR3 sequence is 14 residues long. V gave up 4 bases and J gave up 2 bases, with 11 bases separating them. In germline, CDR1 is MGHRA, CDR2 YSYEKL.

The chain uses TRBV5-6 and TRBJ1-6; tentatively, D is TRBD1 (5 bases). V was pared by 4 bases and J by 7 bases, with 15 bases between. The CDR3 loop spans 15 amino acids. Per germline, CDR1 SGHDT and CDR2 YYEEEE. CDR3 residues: CASSLPRVENSPLHF. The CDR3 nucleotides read TGTGCCAGCAGCCTTCCCAGGGTGGAGAATTCACCCCTCCACTTT.

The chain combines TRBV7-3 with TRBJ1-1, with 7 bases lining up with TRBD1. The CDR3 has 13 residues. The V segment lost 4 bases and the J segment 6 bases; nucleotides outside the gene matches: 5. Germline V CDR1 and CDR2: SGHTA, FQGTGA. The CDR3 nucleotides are TGTGCCAGCAGCTCCTCTGGACAGGCTGAAGCTTTCTTT. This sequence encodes CASSSSGQAEAFF.

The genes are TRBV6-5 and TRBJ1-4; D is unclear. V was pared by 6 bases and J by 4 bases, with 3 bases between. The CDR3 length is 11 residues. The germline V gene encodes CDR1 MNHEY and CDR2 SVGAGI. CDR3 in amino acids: CASSNNEKLFF. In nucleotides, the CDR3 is TGTGCCAGCAGCAATAATGAAAAACTGTTTTTT.

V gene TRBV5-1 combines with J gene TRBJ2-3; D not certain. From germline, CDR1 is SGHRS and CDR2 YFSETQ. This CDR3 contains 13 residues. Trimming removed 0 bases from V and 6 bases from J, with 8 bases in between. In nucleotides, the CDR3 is TGCGCCAGCAGCTTGGCCCCCCGGGATACGCAGTATTTT. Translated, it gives CASSLAPRDTQYF.

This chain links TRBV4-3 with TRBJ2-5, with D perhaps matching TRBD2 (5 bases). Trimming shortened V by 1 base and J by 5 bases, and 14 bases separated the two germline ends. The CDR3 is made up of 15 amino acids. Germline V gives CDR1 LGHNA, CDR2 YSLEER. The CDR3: CASSQGNRESETQYF. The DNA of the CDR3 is TGCGCCAGCAGCCAAGGGAACCGGGAATCTGAGACCCAGTACTTC.

CDR3 DNA: TGTGCCAGCAGCGTAGCTCCGCAGGCCCTAAATGAAAAACTGTTTTTT. Residues: CASSVAPQALNEKLFF. J is TRBJ1-4 and V is TRBV9, with D unresolved. V was shortened by 0 bases and J by 5 bases, with 14 bases between the two germline ends. Looked up from germline, CDR1 is SGDLS and CDR2 is YYNGEE. The CDR3 spans 16 residues.

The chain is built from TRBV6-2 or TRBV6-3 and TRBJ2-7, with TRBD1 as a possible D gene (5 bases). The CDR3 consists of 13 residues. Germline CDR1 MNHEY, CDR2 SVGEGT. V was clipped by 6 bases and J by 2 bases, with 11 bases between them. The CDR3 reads CASSLTVAYEQYF. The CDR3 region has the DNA TGTGCCAGCAGCCTGACAGTTGCCTACGAGCAGTACTTC.

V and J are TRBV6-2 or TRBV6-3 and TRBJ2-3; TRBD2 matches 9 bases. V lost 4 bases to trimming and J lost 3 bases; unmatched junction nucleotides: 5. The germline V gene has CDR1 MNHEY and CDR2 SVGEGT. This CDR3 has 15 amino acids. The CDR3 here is CASSLRRGGTDTQYF. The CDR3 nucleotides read TGTGCCAGCAGTTTGAGGCGGGGGGGAACAGATACGCAGTATTTT.

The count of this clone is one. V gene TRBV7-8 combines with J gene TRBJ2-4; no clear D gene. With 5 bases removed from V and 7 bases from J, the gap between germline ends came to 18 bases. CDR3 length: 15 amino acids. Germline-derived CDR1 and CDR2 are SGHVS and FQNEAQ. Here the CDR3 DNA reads TGTGCCAGCAGCCCAAAGGGTTCTGTTGTGAACATTCAGTACTTC. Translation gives CASSPKGSVVNIQYF.